This T cell receptor (beta chain) is drawn from a study of blood T cell repertoires in COVID-19. Turning to the study itself: Nucleic acid was either cDNA or gDNA, and it came from T cells, B-cell-depleted T cells, or PBMCs.

Under the authors' procedure: Amplification with reference gene primers provided the estimates of nucleated cell counts. Profiling relied on immunoSEQ multiplex PCR, and the TCRdb table lists in-frame clones only, not all of them. That table supplies the V and J calls and clone size; D and trimming were determined from the DNA. The sample contains 200,000 to 250,000 clones, more than 75% of which appear only once. CDR1 is SQVTM, CDR2 ANQGSEA, per germline. V lost 5 bases and J lost 2; bases outside the gene matches: 4. The CDR3 length is 13 residues. The genes are TRBV29-1 and TRBJ2-7; 9 bases match TRBD1. This TCR derives from a man aged 80 or over with acute or convalescent COVID-19. The sequencing sample was made of peripheral blood. In DNA, the CDR3 is TGCAGCGTTAGGGGGGACAGGGCCTACGAGCAGTACTTC. This encodes CSVRGDRAYEQYF.